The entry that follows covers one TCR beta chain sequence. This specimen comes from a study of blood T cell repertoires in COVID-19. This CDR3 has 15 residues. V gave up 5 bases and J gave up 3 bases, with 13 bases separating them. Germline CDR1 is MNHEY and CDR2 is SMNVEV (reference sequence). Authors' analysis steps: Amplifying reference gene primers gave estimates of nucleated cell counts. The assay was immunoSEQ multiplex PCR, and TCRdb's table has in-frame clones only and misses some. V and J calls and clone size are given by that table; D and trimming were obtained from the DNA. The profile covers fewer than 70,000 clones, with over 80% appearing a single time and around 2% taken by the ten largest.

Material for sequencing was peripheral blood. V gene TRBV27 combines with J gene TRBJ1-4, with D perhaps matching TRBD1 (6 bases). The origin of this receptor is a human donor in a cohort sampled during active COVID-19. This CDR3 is CASSSTGLANEKLFF. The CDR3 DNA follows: TGTGCCAGCAGTAGCACAGGGCTTGCTAATGAAAAACTGTTTTTT.